These T cell receptor beta chains were read from a single sample in a study of OX40 agonist ivuxolimab in advanced cancers. The repertoire was sequenced with immunoSEQ multiplex PCR; TCRdb's copy has only in-frame clones and lacks some. The sample consists of roughly 62,000 clones, more than 85% of them appearing once. This specimen consisted of CD4+ or CD8+ T cells sorted from blood, obtained in a trial of the OX40 agonist ivuxolimab. Receptors were obtained from an adult with an advanced solid tumor such as melanoma, head and neck, liver or kidney cancer. Both conserved end residues are part of each CDR3.

V gene	CDR3 protein
TRBV19	CASSIKAAVEFVTQYF
TRBV21-1	CASERWELYKETQYF
TRBV14	CASSPRIRTNNEQFF
TRBV5-4	CASSKGGRDSSYEQYF
TRBV4-1	CASSQDYRENQPQHF
TRBV5-8	CASSPSQQGRYTF
TRBV6-4	CASSAVAGQYEQYF
TRBV11-3	CASRERENNEQYF
TRBV7-6	CASSLGLAGVAYEQYF
TRBV5-1	CASSLAGGSSYEQYF
TRBV6-1	CASSSHSGGGEQFF
TRBV11-1	CASSRSGGVYNEQFF
TRBV6-6	CASSYSGLATDTQYF
TRBV2	CASSLAGGAYEQYF
TRBV2	CASSDLRDRGGEQFF
TRBV6-5	CASSSAGRRPSGGYTF
TRBV19	CASSSGFYNEQFF
TRBV6-1	CAINQPQHF
TRBV30	CAWRGDAGKPQYF
TRBV6-9	CASTFSDEQYF
TRBV9	CASSGRAREVADTQYF
TRBV7-9	CASSLAGFAYNEQFF
TRBV7-9	CASTPRGAQETQYF
TRBV30	CACTLTVDNEKLFF
TRBV9	CASSVGPRENEQYF
TRBV30	CACSRGGPYNEQFF
TRBV11-2	CASSQAGGAIYEQYF
TRBV4-1	CASSRGGDTRLYGYTF
TRBV7-9	CASSLGTSGRSLEQYF
TRBV18	CASSPPNTYEQYF
TRBV10-2	CASSGQQGRGGNQPQHF
TRBV7-2	CASRSRVTGSYEQYF
TRBV2	CASTRTQITDTQYF
TRBV4-1	CASSQVPWDSGNTIYF
TRBV6-6	CASSYSGDGYGYTF
TRBV11-3	CASSLSVLAGETQYF
TRBV11-3	CASSLGTPGDTQYF
TRBV7-9	CASTQGTGQGANNEQFF
TRBV7-3	CASSCWTGSPYSNQPQHF
TRBV11-2	CASSLDTSGEQFF
TRBV5-8	CASSHTRNTEAFF
TRBV5-1	CASSLDSGGYNEQFF
TRBV30	CAWSETSPGELFF
TRBV6-5	CASSISDTQYF
TRBV7-9	CASSLRMGGEKLFF
TRBV19	CASCSSGRDGSYEQYF
TRBV7-2	CASSMRDGFGIQYF